Listed below are T cell receptor beta chains from one sample, sequenced in a study of blood T cell repertoires in COVID-19. Measured with immunoSEQ multiplex PCR; TCRdb has only the in-frame clones, and not every one. The table has about 76,000 clones, approximately 81% seen once; the top ten hold 18%. The specimen sequenced was peripheral blood. The receptors originated from a woman aged 60 to 75 with acute or convalescent COVID-19. CDR3s include the opening cysteine and the closing phenylalanine or tryptophan. The D gene is left open where the match is weak. For some rows the clone size is stated as once, few or many, or as a class when expanded; others skip it.

clone_size: few
d_call: .
j_call: TRBJ2-1
cdr3_length: 20
v_call: TRBV21-1
cdr3_aa: CASSHWSTGAGWTSDNEQFF
cdr3_nt: TGTGCCAGCAGCCACTGGTCGACAGGGGCAGGATGGACTAGCGACAATGAGCAGTTCTTC

clone_size: .
d_call: .
j_call: TRBJ1-1
cdr3_length: 13
v_call: TRBV6-5
cdr3_aa: CASSQSTNTEAFF
cdr3_nt: TGTGCCAGCAGTCAATCGACAAACACTGAAGCTTTCTTT

clone_size: .
d_call: .
j_call: TRBJ1-1
cdr3_length: 15
v_call: TRBV5-6
cdr3_aa: CASRSTGRSGKEAFF
cdr3_nt: TGTGCCAGCAGGAGTACAGGGCGGTCCGGGAAAGAAGCTTTCTTT

clone_size: .
d_call: .
j_call: TRBJ1-5
cdr3_length: 15
v_call: TRBV19
cdr3_aa: CASSISGLSNQPQHF
cdr3_nt: TGTGCCAGTAGTATCAGCGGGCTTAGCAATCAGCCCCAGCATTTT

clone_size: .
d_call: TRBD1
j_call: TRBJ2-7
cdr3_length: 13
v_call: TRBV27
cdr3_aa: CASSPGQVYEQYF
cdr3_nt: TGTGCCAGCAGCCCGGGACAGGTCTACGAGCAGTACTTC

clone_size: .
d_call: TRBD1
j_call: TRBJ2-7
cdr3_length: 12
v_call: TRBV29-1
cdr3_aa: CSVDQGANEQYF
cdr3_nt: TGCAGCGTAGACCAGGGGGCTAACGAGCAGTACTTC

clone_size: .
d_call: TRBD1
j_call: TRBJ1-1
cdr3_length: 15
v_call: TRBV7-2
cdr3_aa: CASSIDRGAGTEAFF
cdr3_nt: TGTGCCAGCAGCATCGACAGGGGAGCAGGCACTGAAGCTTTCTTT

clone_size: .
d_call: TRBD1
j_call: TRBJ1-4
cdr3_length: 16
v_call: TRBV10-3
cdr3_aa: CATGPGQGNTNEKLFF
cdr3_nt: TGTGCCACGGGGCCGGGACAGGGAAACACTAATGAAAAACTGTTTTTT

clone_size: .
d_call: .
j_call: TRBJ2-2
cdr3_length: 13
v_call: TRBV30
cdr3_aa: CAWSDRGTGELFF
cdr3_nt: TGTGCCTGGAGTGATAGGGGGACCGGGGAGCTGTTTTTT

clone_size: .
d_call: .
j_call: TRBJ1-6
cdr3_length: 15
v_call: TRBV28
cdr3_aa: CASSLRVVNNSPLHF
cdr3_nt: TGTGCCAGCAGCCTCAGGGTAGTAAATAATTCACCCCTCCACTTT

clone_size: .
d_call: TRBD2
j_call: TRBJ2-3
cdr3_length: 15
v_call: TRBV9
cdr3_aa: CASTSGDLAGNTQYF
cdr3_nt: TGTGCCAGCACCTCGGGGGACCTAGCGGGGAATACGCAGTATTTT

clone_size: .
d_call: TRBD2
j_call: TRBJ2-3
cdr3_length: 17
v_call: TRBV7-2
cdr3_aa: CASSQSSGGPGLDTQYF
cdr3_nt: TGTGCCAGCAGCCAATCTAGCGGGGGCCCCGGCTTAGATACGCAGTATTTT

clone_size: .
d_call: .
j_call: TRBJ2-7
cdr3_length: 12
v_call: TRBV27
cdr3_aa: CASYSSFYEQYF
cdr3_nt: TGTGCCAGCTATTCAAGCTTCTACGAGCAGTACTTC

clone_size: few
d_call: .
j_call: TRBJ2-3
cdr3_length: 14
v_call: TRBV19
cdr3_aa: CASSMGGGADTQYF
cdr3_nt: TGTGCCAGTAGTATGGGGGGGGGCGCAGATACGCAGTATTTT

clone_size: .
d_call: TRBD1
j_call: TRBJ1-3
cdr3_length: 17
v_call: TRBV14
cdr3_aa: CASSHGAGGAPGNTIYF
cdr3_nt: TGTGCCAGCAGCCACGGGGCAGGGGGCGCCCCTGGAAACACCATATATTTT

clone_size: .
d_call: .
j_call: TRBJ2-5
cdr3_length: 12
v_call: TRBV1
cdr3_aa: CTSGGLQETQYF
cdr3_nt: TGCACCAGCGGGGGACTCCAAGAGACCCAGTACTTC

clone_size: .
d_call: TRBD2
j_call: TRBJ2-7
cdr3_length: 16
v_call: TRBV7-2
cdr3_aa: CASSLAPAGGVYEQYF
cdr3_nt: TGTGCCAGCAGCTTAGCACCAGCGGGGGGAGTCTACGAGCAGTACTTC

clone_size: .
d_call: .
j_call: TRBJ1-5
cdr3_length: 14
v_call: TRBV19
cdr3_aa: CASSDRRANQPQHF
cdr3_nt: TGTGCCAGTAGTGACAGGAGAGCAAATCAGCCCCAGCATTTT

clone_size: .
d_call: .
j_call: TRBJ1-1
cdr3_length: 15
v_call: TRBV7-3
cdr3_aa: CASSLEPSPNTEAFF
cdr3_nt: TGTGCCAGCAGCTTGGAGCCCAGCCCGAACACTGAAGCTTTCTTT

clone_size: .
d_call: TRBD1
j_call: TRBJ2-2
cdr3_length: 17
v_call: TRBV24-1
cdr3_aa: CATSDLPGQGETGELFF
cdr3_nt: TGTGCCACCAGTGATTTGCCCGGACAGGGAGAAACCGGGGAGCTGTTTTTT

clone_size: .
d_call: TRBD1
j_call: TRBJ1-2
cdr3_length: 15
v_call: TRBV2
cdr3_aa: CASSARTGELYGYTF
cdr3_nt: TGTGCCAGCAGTGCAAGGACAGGGGAACTCTATGGCTACACCTTC

clone_size: .
d_call: TRBD1
j_call: TRBJ2-1
cdr3_length: 16
v_call: TRBV6-5
cdr3_aa: CASSYRDRGFYNEQFF
cdr3_nt: TGTGCCAGCAGTTACCGAGACAGGGGATTCTACAATGAGCAGTTCTTC

clone_size: .
d_call: TRBD1
j_call: TRBJ1-6
cdr3_length: 16
v_call: TRBV5-1
cdr3_aa: CASSLSRQGTNSPLHF
cdr3_nt: TGCGCCAGCAGCTTATCACGACAGGGGACTAATTCACCCCTCCACTTT

clone_size: .
d_call: TRBD2
j_call: TRBJ2-7
cdr3_length: 15
v_call: TRBV19
cdr3_aa: CASSIGGTSGYEQYF
cdr3_nt: TGTGCCAGTAGTATAGGAGGGACTAGCGGCTACGAGCAGTACTTC

clone_size: .
d_call: TRBD2
j_call: TRBJ2-5
cdr3_length: 15
v_call: TRBV2
cdr3_aa: CASRALAGGTETQYF
cdr3_nt: TGTGCCAGCAGGGCACTAGCGGGGGGGACAGAGACCCAGTACTTC

clone_size: .
d_call: TRBD1
j_call: TRBJ1-6
cdr3_length: 14
v_call: TRBV19
cdr3_aa: CASPTGGYNSPLHF
cdr3_nt: TGTGCCAGCCCGACAGGGGGATATAATTCACCCCTCCACTTT

clone_size: .
d_call: TRBD1
j_call: TRBJ1-2
cdr3_length: 17
v_call: TRBV3-1/TRBV3-2
cdr3_aa: CASSPSDRAPSNYGYTF
cdr3_nt: TGTGCCAGCAGCCCCTCGGACAGGGCCCCTTCTAACTATGGCTACACCTTC

clone_size: once
d_call: .
j_call: TRBJ2-1
cdr3_length: 15
v_call: TRBV3-1/TRBV3-2
cdr3_aa: CASSRDGIINNEQFF
cdr3_nt: TGTGCCAGCAGCCGAGACGGGATTATTAACAATGAGCAGTTCTTC

clone_size: .
d_call: .
j_call: TRBJ2-5
cdr3_length: 15
v_call: TRBV5-1
cdr3_aa: CASSRGTGVQETQYF
cdr3_nt: TGCGCCAGCAGCCGCGGGACTGGAGTCCAAGAGACCCAGTACTTC

clone_size: once
d_call: .
j_call: TRBJ1-6
cdr3_length: 12
v_call: TRBV28
cdr3_aa: CASGSRNSPLHF
cdr3_nt: TGTGCCAGCGGGAGCAGAAATTCACCCCTCCACTTT

clone_size: .
d_call: TRBD2
j_call: TRBJ2-1
cdr3_length: 16
v_call: TRBV11-2
cdr3_aa: CASSPGTSGDYNEQFF
cdr3_nt: TGTGCCAGCAGCCCGGGGACTAGCGGGGACTACAATGAGCAGTTCTTC

clone_size: .
d_call: .
j_call: TRBJ1-4
cdr3_length: 15
v_call: TRBV28
cdr3_aa: CASSSRTGLNEKLFF
cdr3_nt: TGTGCCAGCAGTTCCCGCACAGGCCTTAATGAAAAACTGTTTTTT

clone_size: .
d_call: .
j_call: TRBJ1-1
cdr3_length: 16
v_call: TRBV19
cdr3_aa: CASSIDLRGGITEAFF
cdr3_nt: TGTGCCAGTAGTATAGATCTGAGGGGAGGTATCACTGAAGCTTTCTTT

clone_size: .
d_call: .
j_call: TRBJ1-1
cdr3_length: 13
v_call: TRBV24-1
cdr3_aa: CATSDLQGSEAFF
cdr3_nt: TGTGCCACCAGTGATTTGCAAGGGAGTGAAGCTTTCTTT

clone_size: few
d_call: TRBD1
j_call: TRBJ1-1
cdr3_length: 15
v_call: TRBV19
cdr3_aa: CASSLEWQGDTEAFF
cdr3_nt: TGTGCCAGTAGTTTGGAGTGGCAGGGGGACACTGAAGCTTTCTTT